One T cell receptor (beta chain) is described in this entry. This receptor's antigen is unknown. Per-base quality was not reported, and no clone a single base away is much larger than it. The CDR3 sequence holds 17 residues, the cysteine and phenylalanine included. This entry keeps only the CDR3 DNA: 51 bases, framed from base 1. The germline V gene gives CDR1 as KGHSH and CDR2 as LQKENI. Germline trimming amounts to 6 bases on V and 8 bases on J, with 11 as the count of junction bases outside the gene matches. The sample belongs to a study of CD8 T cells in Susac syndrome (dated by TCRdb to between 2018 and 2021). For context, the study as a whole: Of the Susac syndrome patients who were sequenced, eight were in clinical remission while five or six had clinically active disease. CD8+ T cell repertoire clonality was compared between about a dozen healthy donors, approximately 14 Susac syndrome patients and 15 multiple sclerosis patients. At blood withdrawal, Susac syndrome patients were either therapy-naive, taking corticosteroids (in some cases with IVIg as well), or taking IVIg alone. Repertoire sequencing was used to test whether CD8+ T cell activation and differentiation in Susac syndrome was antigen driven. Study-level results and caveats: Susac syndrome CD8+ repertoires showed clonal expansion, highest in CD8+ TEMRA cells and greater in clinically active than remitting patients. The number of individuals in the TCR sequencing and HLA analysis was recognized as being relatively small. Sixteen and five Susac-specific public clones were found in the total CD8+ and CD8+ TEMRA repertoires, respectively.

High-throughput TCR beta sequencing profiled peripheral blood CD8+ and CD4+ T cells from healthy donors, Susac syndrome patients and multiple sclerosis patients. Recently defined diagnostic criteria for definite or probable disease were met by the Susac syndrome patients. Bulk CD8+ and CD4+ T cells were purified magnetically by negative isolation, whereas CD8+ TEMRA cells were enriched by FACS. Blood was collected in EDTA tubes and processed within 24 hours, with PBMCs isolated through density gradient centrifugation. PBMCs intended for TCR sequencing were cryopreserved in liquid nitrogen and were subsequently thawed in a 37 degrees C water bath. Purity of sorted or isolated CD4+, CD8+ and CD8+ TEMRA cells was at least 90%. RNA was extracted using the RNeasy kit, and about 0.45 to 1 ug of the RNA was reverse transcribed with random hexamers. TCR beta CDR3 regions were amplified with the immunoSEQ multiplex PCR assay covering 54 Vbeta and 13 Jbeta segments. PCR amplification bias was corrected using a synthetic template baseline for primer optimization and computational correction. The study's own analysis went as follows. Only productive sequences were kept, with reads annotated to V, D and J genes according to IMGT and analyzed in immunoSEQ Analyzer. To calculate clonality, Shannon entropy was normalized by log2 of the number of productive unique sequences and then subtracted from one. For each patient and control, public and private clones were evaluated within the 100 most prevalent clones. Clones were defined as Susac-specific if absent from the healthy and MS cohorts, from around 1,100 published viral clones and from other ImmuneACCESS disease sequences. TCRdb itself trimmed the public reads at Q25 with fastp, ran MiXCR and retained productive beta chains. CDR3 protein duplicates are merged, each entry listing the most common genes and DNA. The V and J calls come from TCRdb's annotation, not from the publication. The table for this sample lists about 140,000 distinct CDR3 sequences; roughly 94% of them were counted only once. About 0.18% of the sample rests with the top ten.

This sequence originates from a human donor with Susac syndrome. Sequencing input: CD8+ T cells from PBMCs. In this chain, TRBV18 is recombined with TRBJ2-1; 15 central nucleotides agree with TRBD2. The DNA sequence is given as TGTGCCAGCTCCCGACCGGGACTAGCGGGAGGATGGGATGAGCAGTTCTTC. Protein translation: CASSRPGLAGGWDEQFF.